Listed below are T cell receptor beta chains from one sample, sequenced in a study of blood T cells in healthy people across ages. In TCRdb, the 5' RACE reads were re-called with MiXCR into one record per CDR3 protein. The sample shows more than 450,000 distinct CDR3 sequences, about 27% of them seen only once. The sample also formed part of further work on T cells of mothers and their children.

The sequencing sample was made of blood. The receptors were gathered from a boy aged 2 to 9 in good health. Both conserved end residues are part of each CDR3. A D gene is named only where the DNA matches it firmly. Clone size is stated in some rows and not others, as once, few, many or a class when expanded.

TRBJ1-2	TRBV7-9	NA	NA	CASRGGTSYGYTF	TGTGCCAGCAGGGGTGGGACGAGCTATGGCTACACCTTC
TRBJ2-7	TRBV9	NA	TRBD2	CASSADGLAGDYEQYF	TGTGCCAGCAGCGCCGACGGACTAGCGGGAGATTACGAGCAGTACTTC
TRBJ2-5	TRBV14	few	NA	CASSRTTGPWETQYF	TGTGCCAGCAGCCGGACCACGGGGCCATGGGAGACCCAGTACTTC
TRBJ1-2	TRBV27	NA	NA	CASSSPEYGYTF	TGTGCCAGCAGTTCCCCAGAATATGGCTACACCTTC
TRBJ1-3	TRBV27	few	NA	CASGRDPTGNTIYF	TGTGCCAGCGGCCGGGACCCAACTGGAAACACCATATACTTT
TRBJ1-2	TRBV20-1	few	TRBD1	CSANGQGAGGYTF	TGCAGTGCGAACGGACAGGGGGCGGGAGGCTACACCTTC
TRBJ2-7	TRBV7-2	few	NA	CASSSPNRPGRDEQYF	TGTGCCAGCAGCTCACCAAACCGACCCGGTCGGGACGAGCAGTACTTC
TRBJ2-1	TRBV6-5	few	NA	CASRDTGGGAYNEQFF	TGTGCCAGCAGGGACACTGGAGGGGGCGCCTACAATGAGCAGTTCTTC
TRBJ2-7	TRBV2	NA	NA	CASSEWAGTNEQYF	TGTGCCAGCAGTGAATGGGCCGGGACAAACGAGCAGTACTTC
TRBJ2-2	TRBV20-1	few	TRBD2	CSARGLAVRNTGELFF	TGCAGTGCAAGGGGACTAGCGGTACGAAACACCGGGGAGCTGTTTTTT
TRBJ2-7	TRBV27	NA	NA	CASSLSLAGEQYF	TGTGCCAGCAGTTTATCCCTAGCCGGCGAGCAGTACTTC
TRBJ1-2	TRBV29-1	many	NA	CSVESTGQGYGYTF	TGCAGCGTTGAGTCGACGGGGCAAGGCTATGGCTACACCTTC
TRBJ1-1	TRBV15	NA	NA	CATQQVQGGNTEAFF	TGTGCCACCCAGCAGGTCCAAGGGGGGAACACTGAAGCTTTCTTT
TRBJ1-4	TRBV18	few	NA	CASSPPYSEGLFF	TGTGCCAGCTCACCCCCATATTCAGAGGGACTGTTTTTT
TRBJ2-1	TRBV7-2	NA	NA	CASSLSGVSNEQFF	TGTGCCAGCAGCTTATCGGGTGTGAGCAATGAGCAGTTCTTC
TRBJ2-1	TRBV20-1	few	NA	CSAPTDFKARQSQFF	TGCAGTGCTCCTACGGACTTTAAGGCGAGACAAAGCCAGTTCTTC
TRBJ1-2	TRBV20-1	NA	TRBD1	CSARRTGFNGYTF	TGCAGTGCACGGAGGACAGGGTTCAATGGCTACACCTTC
TRBJ2-3	TRBV7-6	NA	NA	CASSLVAGDPSDTQYF	TGTGCCAGCAGCTTAGTGGCAGGGGATCCCTCAGATACGCAGTATTTT
TRBJ2-2	TRBV12-3/TRBV12-4	NA	TRBD2	CASSRREGHSRTGELFF	TGTGCCAGCAGCCGGAGGGAGGGCCATTCTAGGACCGGGGAGCTGTTTTTT
TRBJ2-1	TRBV12-3/TRBV12-4	NA	NA	CASTPGGPLNEQFF	TGTGCCAGCACCCCCGGGGGGCCCCTCAATGAGCAGTTCTTC
TRBJ2-3	TRBV20-1	few	NA	CSARDFQGSTDTQYF	TGCAGTGCTAGAGATTTTCAGGGGAGCACAGATACGCAGTATTTT
TRBJ2-1	TRBV27	NA	TRBD2	CASSLALGRSGLVRHEQFF	TGTGCCAGCAGTTTAGCCCTGGGCAGGTCGGGACTAGTTAGGCATGAGCAGTTCTTC
TRBJ2-1	TRBV12-3/TRBV12-4	NA	NA	CAGSQAGGSYNEQFF	TGTGCCGGCAGTCAAGCGGGTGGGTCCTACAATGAGCAGTTCTTC
TRBJ2-4	TRBV24-1	few	NA	CATSDFLDRREAKNIQYF	TGTGCCACCAGTGATTTCCTGGACAGGAGGGAGGCCAAAAACATTCAGTACTTC
TRBJ1-6	TRBV4-3	NA	TRBD1	CASSGQGLGSPLHF	TGCGCCAGCAGCGGACAGGGATTAGGTTCACCCCTCCACTTT
TRBJ2-6	TRBV2	few	TRBD2	CASSLAGADSGANVLTF	TGTGCCAGCAGTCTAGCGGGCGCCGACTCTGGGGCCAACGTCCTGACTTTC
TRBJ2-1	TRBV20-1	NA	TRBD2	CSATEREVSPYNEQFF	TGCAGTGCTACTGAGCGGGAGGTGTCCCCCTACAATGAGCAGTTCTTC
TRBJ2-5	TRBV20-1	few	TRBD2	CSAAPGLAGGPHQETQYF	TGCAGTGCTGCCCCGGGACTAGCGGGAGGGCCCCACCAAGAGACCCAGTACTTC
TRBJ1-1	TRBV6-5	few	NA	CASSPQGSRAEAFF	TGTGCCAGCAGTCCCCAGGGGTCTAGGGCTGAAGCTTTCTTT
TRBJ1-4	TRBV12-3/TRBV12-4	NA	NA	CASSLETSETNEKLFF	TGTGCCAGCAGTTTAGAGACGTCCGAAACTAATGAAAAACTGTTTTTT
TRBJ2-7	TRBV20-1	NA	NA	CSATTSSYEQYF	TGCAGTGCTACGACTAGCTCCTACGAGCAGTACTTC
TRBJ2-2	TRBV29-1	NA	NA	CSVRTGTGELFF	TGCAGCGTAAGGACGGGTACCGGGGAGCTGTTTTTT
TRBJ1-2	TRBV7-3	few	TRBD1	CASSAGGGYGYTF	TGTGCCAGCAGCGCAGGGGGCGGCTATGGCTACACCTTC
TRBJ1-5	TRBV20-1	NA	NA	CSAPDSSYSNQPQHF	TGCAGTGCCCCGGACAGCTCTTATAGCAATCAGCCCCAGCATTTT
TRBJ2-7	TRBV3-1	NA	TRBD2	CASSQVAGGLHEQYF	TGTGCCAGCAGCCAAGTAGCGGGGGGGCTCCACGAGCAGTACTTC
TRBJ1-4	TRBV3-1	NA	NA	CASSLLAEEKLFF	TGTGCCAGCAGCCTCCTAGCGGAAGAAAAACTGTTTTTT
TRBJ2-1	TRBV5-1	NA	TRBD2	CASSLVTSGSGDEQFF	TGCGCCAGCAGCTTGGTTACTAGCGGGAGTGGCGATGAGCAGTTCTTC
TRBJ2-5	TRBV5-4	NA	NA	CASSPLTGVQETQYF	TGTGCCAGCAGTCCCCTGACGGGGGTCCAAGAGACCCAGTACTTC
TRBJ2-5	TRBV29-1	few	NA	CSVVGALLETQYF	TGCAGCGTGGTTGGGGCCTTGCTCGAGACCCAGTACTTC
TRBJ2-7	TRBV14	NA	TRBD2	CASSQESGGVSYEQYF	TGTGCCAGCAGCCAAGAATCGGGGGGAGTCTCCTACGAGCAGTACTTC
TRBJ1-2	TRBV27	NA	NA	CASPPPGGNYGYTF	TGTGCCAGCCCTCCGCCAGGAGGTAACTATGGCTACACCTTC
TRBJ2-5	TRBV20-1	few	TRBD2	CSARDTSGKETQYF	TGCAGTGCTAGAGATACTAGCGGGAAAGAGACCCAGTACTTC
TRBJ2-7	TRBV10-2	few	TRBD2	CASRVGTSGGYEQYF	TGCGCCAGCAGGGTTGGGACTAGCGGAGGCTACGAGCAGTACTTC
TRBJ1-2	TRBV12-3/TRBV12-4	NA	TRBD1	CASSLGRGRFGYTF	TGTGCCAGCAGTTTAGGCAGGGGGCGATTTGGCTACACCTTC
TRBJ2-1	TRBV20-1	NA	NA	CSATGGVSSYNEQFF	TGCAGTGCTACAGGAGGGGTGAGCTCCTACAATGAGCAGTTCTTC
TRBJ2-1	TRBV5-1	NA	TRBD2	CASRGGLAGDINEQFF	TGCGCCAGCAGAGGAGGACTAGCGGGAGATATCAATGAGCAGTTCTTC
TRBJ2-3	TRBV5-1	NA	NA	CASSLVQDTDTQYF	TGCGCCAGCAGCTTGGTTCAGGACACAGATACGCAGTATTTT
TRBJ2-4	TRBV12-3/TRBV12-4	NA	TRBD2	CASSLLAGLAKNIQYF	TGTGCCAGCAGTTTATTAGCGGGACTAGCCAAAAACATTCAGTACTTC
TRBJ2-1	TRBV15	few	NA	CATSRDRDGKDNEQFF	TGTGCCACCAGCAGAGATCGGGATGGGAAGGACAATGAGCAGTTCTTC
TRBJ2-5	TRBV29-1	NA	NA	CSAGEETQYF	TGCAGCGCAGGGGAAGAGACCCAGTACTTC
TRBJ2-5	TRBV13	NA	TRBD2	CASSSGLARGTQYF	TGTGCCAGCAGCTCGGGACTAGCGAGGGGGACCCAGTACTTC
TRBJ2-7	TRBV6-1	few	NA	CASNRDTAYEQYF	TGTGCCAGCAACCGGGACACCGCCTACGAGCAGTACTTC
TRBJ2-6	TRBV6-5	once	NA	CASKASSSSGANVLTF	TGTGCCAGCAAGGCCAGTAGCAGCTCTGGGGCCAACGTCCTGACTTTC
TRBJ1-2	TRBV5-1	NA	NA	CASSLDTANYGYTF	TGCGCCAGCAGCTTGGACACTGCTAACTATGGCTACACCTTC
TRBJ2-7	TRBV6-2/TRBV6-3	once	NA	CASSYSKGEHTGTGSYEQYF	TGTGCCAGCAGTTACTCGAAAGGGGAGCATACCGGGACTGGCTCCTACGAGCAGTACTTC